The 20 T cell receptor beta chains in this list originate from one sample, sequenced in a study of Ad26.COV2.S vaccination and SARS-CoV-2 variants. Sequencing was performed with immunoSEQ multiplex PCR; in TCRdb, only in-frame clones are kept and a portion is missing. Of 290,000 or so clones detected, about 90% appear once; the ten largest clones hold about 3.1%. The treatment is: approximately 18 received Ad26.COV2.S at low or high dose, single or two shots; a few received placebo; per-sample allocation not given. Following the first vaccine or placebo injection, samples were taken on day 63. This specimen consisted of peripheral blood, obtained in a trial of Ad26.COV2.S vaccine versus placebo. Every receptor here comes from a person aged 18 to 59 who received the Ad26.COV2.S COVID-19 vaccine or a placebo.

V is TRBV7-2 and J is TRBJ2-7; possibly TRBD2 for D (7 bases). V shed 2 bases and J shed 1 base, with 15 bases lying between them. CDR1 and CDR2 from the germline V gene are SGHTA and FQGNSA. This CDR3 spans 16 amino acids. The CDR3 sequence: CASSLLGTTGSYEQYF. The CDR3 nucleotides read TGTGCCAGCAGCTTACTCGGGACTACAGGGTCCTACGAGCAGTACTTC.

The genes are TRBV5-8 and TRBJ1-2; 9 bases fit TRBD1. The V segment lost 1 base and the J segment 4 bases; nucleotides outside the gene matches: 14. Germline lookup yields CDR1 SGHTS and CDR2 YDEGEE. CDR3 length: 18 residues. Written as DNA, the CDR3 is TGTGCCAGCAGCTTGACAGGGAAGTGGGACAGGGAGAGCTATGGCTACACCTTC. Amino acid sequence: CASSLTGKWDRESYGYTF.

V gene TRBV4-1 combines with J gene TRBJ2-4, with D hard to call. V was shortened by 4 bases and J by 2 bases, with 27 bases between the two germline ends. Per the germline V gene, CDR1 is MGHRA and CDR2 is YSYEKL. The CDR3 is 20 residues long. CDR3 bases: TGCGCCAGCAGCCTCCCTCCGGCACAGACTGCCATTCTTACCAAAAACATTCAGTACTTC. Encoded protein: CASSLPPAQTAILTKNIQYF.

CDR3 sequence (DNA): TGTGCGGCCGAGAGGGCCCAAGGGACTGAAGCTTTCTTT. Translation: CAAERAQGTEAFF. V gene TRBV19 combines with J gene TRBJ1-1; D gene unclear. This CDR3 comprises 13 residues. In germline, CDR1 is LNHDA, CDR2 SQIVND (reference sequence).

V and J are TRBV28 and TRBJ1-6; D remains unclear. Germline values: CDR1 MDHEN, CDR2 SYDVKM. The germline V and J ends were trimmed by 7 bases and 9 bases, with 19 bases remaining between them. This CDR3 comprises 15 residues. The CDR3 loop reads CASKDSSGTLSPLHF. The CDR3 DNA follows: TGTGCCAGCAAGGATAGTTCTGGAACTCTTTCACCCCTCCACTTT.

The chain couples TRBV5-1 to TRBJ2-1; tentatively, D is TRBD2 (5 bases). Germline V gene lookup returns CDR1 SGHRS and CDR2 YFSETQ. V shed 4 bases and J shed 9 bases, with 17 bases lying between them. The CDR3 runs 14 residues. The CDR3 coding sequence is TGCGCCAGCAGCAGGGATGGGAGTGTTGGTGAGCAGTTCTTC. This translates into CASSRDGSVGEQFF.

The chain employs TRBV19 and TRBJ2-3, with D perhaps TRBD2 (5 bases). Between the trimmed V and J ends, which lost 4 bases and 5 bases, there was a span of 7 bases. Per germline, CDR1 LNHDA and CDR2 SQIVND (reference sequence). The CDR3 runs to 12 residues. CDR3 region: CASSKAGDTQYF. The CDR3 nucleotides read TGTGCCAGTAGTAAGGCGGGAGATACGCAGTATTTT.

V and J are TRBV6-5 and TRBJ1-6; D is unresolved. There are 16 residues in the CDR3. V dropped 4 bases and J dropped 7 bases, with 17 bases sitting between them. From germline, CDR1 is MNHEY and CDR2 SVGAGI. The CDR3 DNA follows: TGTGCCAGCAGTTTCCGTTACCGGGCAACAAATTCACCCCTCCACTTT. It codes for CASSFRYRATNSPLHF.

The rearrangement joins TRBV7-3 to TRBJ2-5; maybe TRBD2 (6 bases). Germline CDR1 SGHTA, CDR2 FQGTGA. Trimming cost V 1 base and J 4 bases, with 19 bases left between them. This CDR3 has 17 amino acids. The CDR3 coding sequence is TGTGCCAGCAGCTTAATTGGCCGCAGGGAGGACGGAGAGACCCAGTACTTC. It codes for CASSLIGRREDGETQYF.

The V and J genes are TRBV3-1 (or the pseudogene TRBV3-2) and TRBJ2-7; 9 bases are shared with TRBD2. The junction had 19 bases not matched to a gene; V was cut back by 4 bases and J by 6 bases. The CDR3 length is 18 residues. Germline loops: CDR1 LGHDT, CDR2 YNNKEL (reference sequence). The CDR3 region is CASSPVRASGIISSEQYF. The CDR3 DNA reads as TGTGCCAGCAGCCCCGTTCGGGCTAGCGGGATTATCTCGAGCGAGCAGTACTTC.

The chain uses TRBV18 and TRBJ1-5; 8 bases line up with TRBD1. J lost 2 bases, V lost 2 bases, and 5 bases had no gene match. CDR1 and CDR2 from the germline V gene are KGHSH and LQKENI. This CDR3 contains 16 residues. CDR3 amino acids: CASSPTGGEGNQPQHF. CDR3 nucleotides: TGTGCCAGCTCACCAACAGGGGGGGAGGGCAATCAGCCCCAGCATTTT.

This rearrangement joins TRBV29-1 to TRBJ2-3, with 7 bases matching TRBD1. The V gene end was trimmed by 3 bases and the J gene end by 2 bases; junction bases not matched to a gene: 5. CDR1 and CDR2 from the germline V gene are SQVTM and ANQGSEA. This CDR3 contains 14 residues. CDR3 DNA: TGCAGCGTTGACTGGACAGGAACCACAGATACGCAGTATTTT. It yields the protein CSVDWTGTTDTQYF.

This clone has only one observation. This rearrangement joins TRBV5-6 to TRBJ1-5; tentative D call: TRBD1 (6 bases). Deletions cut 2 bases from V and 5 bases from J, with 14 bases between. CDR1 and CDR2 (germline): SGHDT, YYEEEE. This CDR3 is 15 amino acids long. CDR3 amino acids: CASSLFGGWDQPQHF. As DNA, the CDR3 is TGTGCCAGCAGCTTATTCGGGGGCTGGGATCAGCCCCAGCATTTT.

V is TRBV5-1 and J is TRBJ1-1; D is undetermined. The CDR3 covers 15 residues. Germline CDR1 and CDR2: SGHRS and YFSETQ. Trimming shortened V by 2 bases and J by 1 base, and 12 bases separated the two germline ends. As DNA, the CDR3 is TGCGCCAGCAGCTTCCCGTTGGCAGAGAACACTGAAGCTTTCTTT. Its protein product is CASSFPLAENTEAFF.

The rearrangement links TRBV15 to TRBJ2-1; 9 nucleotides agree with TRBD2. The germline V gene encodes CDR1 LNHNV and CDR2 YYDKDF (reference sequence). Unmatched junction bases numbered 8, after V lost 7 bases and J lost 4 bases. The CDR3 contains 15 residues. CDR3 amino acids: CATKAGGGAYNEQFF. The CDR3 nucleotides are TGTGCCACCAAAGCGGGAGGAGGGGCGTACAATGAGCAGTTCTTC.

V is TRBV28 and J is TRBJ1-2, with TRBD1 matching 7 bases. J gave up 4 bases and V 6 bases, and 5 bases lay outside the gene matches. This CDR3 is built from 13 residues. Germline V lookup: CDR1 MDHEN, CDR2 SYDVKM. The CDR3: CASRQTGSYGYTF. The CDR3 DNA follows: TGTGCCAGCAGGCAGACAGGGAGCTATGGCTACACCTTC.

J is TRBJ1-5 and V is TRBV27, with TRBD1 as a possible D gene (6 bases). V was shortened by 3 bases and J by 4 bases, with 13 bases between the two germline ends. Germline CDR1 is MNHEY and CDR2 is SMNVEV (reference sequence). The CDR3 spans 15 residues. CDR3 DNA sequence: TGTGCCAGCAGTTTGAACAGGGTTGGAAATCAGCCCCAGCATTTT. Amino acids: CASSLNRVGNQPQHF.

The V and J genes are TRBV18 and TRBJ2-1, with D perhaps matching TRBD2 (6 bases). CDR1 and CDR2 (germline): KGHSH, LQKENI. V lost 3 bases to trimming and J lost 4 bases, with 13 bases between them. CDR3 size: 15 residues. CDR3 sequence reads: CASSPVLEGYNEQFF. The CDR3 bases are TGTGCCAGCTCACCGGTCCTGGAGGGGTACAATGAGCAGTTCTTC.

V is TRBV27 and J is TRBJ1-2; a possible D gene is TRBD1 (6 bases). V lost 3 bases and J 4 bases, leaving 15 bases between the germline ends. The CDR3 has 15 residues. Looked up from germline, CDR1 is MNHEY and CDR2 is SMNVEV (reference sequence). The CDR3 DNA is TGTGCCAGCAGTTTCACCGACAGGAAGGGCTATGGCTACACCTTC. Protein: CASSFTDRKGYGYTF.

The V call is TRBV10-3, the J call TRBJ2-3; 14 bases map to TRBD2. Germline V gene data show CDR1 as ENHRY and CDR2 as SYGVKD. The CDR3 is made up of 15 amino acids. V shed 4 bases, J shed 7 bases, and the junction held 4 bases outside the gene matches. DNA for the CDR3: TGTGCCATCAGTGCAGGGACTAGCGGGGGTAATACGCAGTATTTT. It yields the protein CAISAGTSGGNTQYF.